Listed here are 22 T cell receptor beta chains from one sample, sequenced in a study of blood T cell repertoires in COVID-19. Profiling relied on immunoSEQ multiplex PCR, and the TCRdb table lists in-frame clones only, not all of them. The profile shows around 260,000 clones, approximately 85% of them singletons. Sample: peripheral blood. The receptor set was obtained from a human donor in a cohort sampled during active COVID-19.

The V gene is TRBV19, the J gene TRBJ2-5; 8 bases match TRBD2. CDR3 length equals 15 residues. Per germline, CDR1 LNHDA and CDR2 SQIVND (reference sequence). Trimming removed 7 bases from V and 5 bases from J; junction bases left unmatched: 12. The CDR3 DNA is TGTGCCAGTAAAGGTGCAGCGGGAGATCGGGAGACCCAGTACTTC. Translating gives CASKGAAGDRETQYF. Looking up the rest from reference TRBV19 and TRBJ2-5 gives the full variable domain: DGGITQSPKYLFRKEGQNVTLSCEQNLNHDAMYWYRQDPGQGLRLIYYSQIVNDFQKGDIAEGYSVSREKKESFPLTVTSAQKNPTAFYLCASKGAAGDRETQYFGPGTRLLVL.

V usage is TRBV27 and J usage is TRBJ2-7; TRBD2 aligns across 8 bases. After removal of 4 bases from V and 1 base from J, the junction contained 6 bases not matched to a gene. Germline assignment: CDR1 MNHEY and CDR2 SMNVEV (reference sequence). The CDR3 is 15 residues long. CDR3 DNA: TGTGCCAGCAGTTGGGCGGGAGGAAAGTCCTACGAGCAGTACTTC. The encoded protein is CASSWAGGKSYEQYF.

The chain joins TRBV11-2 to TRBJ2-7; the match to TRBD2 covers 11 bases. Germline loops: CDR1 SGHAT, CDR2 FQNNGV. The J segment lost 3 bases and the V segment lost 4 bases, leaving 8 bases of the junction unmatched. This CDR3 is built from 16 residues. The CDR3 nucleotides read TGTGCCAGCAGCTCGGGGACTAGCGGAACCTACTACGAGCAGTACTTC. Amino acids: CASSSGTSGTYYEQYF.

This chain connects TRBV6-5 to TRBJ2-3; the D gene is possibly TRBD1 (6 bases). The CDR3 totals 15 residues. V shed 2 bases and J shed 2 bases, with 11 bases lying between them. Germline V gene sequence: CDR1 MNHEY, CDR2 SVGAGI. The CDR3 sequence: CASSYDRPPTDTQYF. CDR3 nucleotide sequence: TGTGCCAGCAGTTACGACAGGCCACCCACAGATACGCAGTATTTT.

V usage is TRBV12-3 or TRBV12-4 and J usage is TRBJ2-5; TRBD1 matches at 8 bases. V shed 6 bases, J shed 4 bases, and the junction held 4 bases outside the gene matches. This CDR3 is 13 amino acids long. The CDR3 DNA reads TGTGCCAGCAGCCTCGACAGGGGAGAGACCCAGTACTTC. Protein sequence: CASSLDRGETQYF.

The chain recombines TRBV5-6 with TRBJ2-7; D may be TRBD2 (5 bases). The CDR3 is made up of 15 amino acids. Trimming cost V 1 base and J 2 bases, with 13 bases left between them. Germline CDR1 SGHDT, CDR2 YYEEEE. The CDR3 reads CASSLSYGEPYEQYF. CDR3 in DNA: TGTGCCAGCAGCTTGTCTTACGGGGAACCCTACGAGCAGTACTTC.

V usage is TRBV13 and J usage is TRBJ2-7; possibly TRBD2 for D (6 bases). The CDR3 runs to 13 residues. Germline V lookup: CDR1 PRHDT, CDR2 FYEKMQ (reference sequence). The germline V and J ends were trimmed by 8 bases and 3 bases, with 14 bases remaining between them. CDR3 in DNA: TGTGCCAGCTCCCTCGGGCGGGGCTACGAGCAGTACTTC. Translated: CASSLGRGYEQYF. The whole variable domain, filled in from reference TRBV13 and TRBJ2-7, reads AAGVIQSPRHLIKEKRETATLKCYPIPRHDTVYWYQQGPGQDPQFLISFYEKMQSDKGSIPDRFSAQQFSDYHSELNMSSLELGDSALYFCASSLGRGYEQYFGPGTRLTVT.

The chain links TRBV6-5 to TRBJ2-7; 9 nucleotides agree with TRBD1. The ends lost 0 bases at V and 4 bases at J; junction bases unmatched: 4. The germline V gene encodes CDR1 MNHEY and CDR2 SVGAGI. The CDR3 is made up of 15 amino acids. The CDR3 sequence: CASSYSGQGRYEQYF. The CDR3 bases are TGTGCCAGCAGTTACTCGGGACAGGGACGTTACGAGCAGTACTTC.

This rearrangement joins TRBV7-6 to TRBJ1-3, with D uncertain. Trimming cost V 5 bases and J 4 bases, with 21 bases left between them. CDR1 is SGHVS and CDR2 is FNYEAQ in the germline V gene. This CDR3 contains 17 residues. The CDR3 is CASSTTVNPYPGNTIYF. The CDR3 region has the DNA TGTGCCAGCAGCACAACCGTCAACCCGTACCCCGGAAACACCATATATTTT.

This chain uses TRBV25-1 with TRBJ2-2; D call uncertain. CDR3 length equals 16 residues. The V gene lost 7 bases and the J gene lost 7 bases, with 22 bases spanning the gap. CDR1 is MGHDK, CDR2 SYGVNS, per germline. The CDR3 loop is CASTLSRSYAGGELFF. The CDR3 DNA is TGTGCCAGCACCCTATCCAGGTCCTATGCAGGCGGGGAGCTGTTTTTT.

The J gene is TRBJ1-4, the V gene TRBV28; D unclear. Trimming pared 10 bases from V and 3 bases from J, leaving 12 bases between. Looked up from germline, CDR1 is MDHEN and CDR2 is SYDVKM. CDR3 length: 13 residues. The CDR3 protein is CAIGRRANEKLFF. In nucleotides, the CDR3 is TGTGCCATTGGGAGGCGGGCTAATGAAAAACTGTTTTTT.

The V and J genes are TRBV7-6 and TRBJ1-1, with 8 bases identical to TRBD1. The CDR3 totals 16 residues. Germline V CDR1 and CDR2: SGHVS, FNYEAQ. The trim removed 4 bases at V and 2 bases at J, leaving 9 bases unmatched. For the CDR3, the DNA is TGTGCCAGCAGCTCGATACGGACAGGGCTAAACACTGAAGCTTTCTTT. This sequence encodes CASSSIRTGLNTEAFF. Together with reference TRBV7-6 and TRBJ1-1, the CDR3 gives the full variable domain: GAGVSQSPRYKVTKRGQDVALRCDPISGHVSLYWYRQALGQGPEFLTYFNYEAQQDKSGLPNDRFSAERPEGSISTLTIQRTEQRDSAMYRCASSSIRTGLNTEAFFGQGTRLTVV.

This rearrangement joins TRBV7-9 to TRBJ1-2; weak D call: TRBD1 (5 bases). Trimming shortened V by 3 bases and J by 1 base, and 18 bases separated the two germline ends. Germline V gives CDR1 SEHNR, CDR2 FQNEAQ (reference sequence). CDR3 length: 17 residues. CDR3 in amino acids: CASSFGTEMDINYGYTF. CDR3 DNA: TGTGCCAGCAGCTTCGGGACTGAAATGGATATTAACTATGGCTACACCTTC.

The chain recombines TRBV4-3 with TRBJ2-1; D perhaps matches TRBD2 (5 bases). Germline CDR1 LGHNA, CDR2 YSLEER. Trimming shortened V by 1 base and J by 4 bases, and 17 bases separated the two germline ends. The length of the CDR3 is 17 residues. For the CDR3, the DNA is TGCGCCAGCAGCCAAGCGCTAGAGAGGGTAGGGTACAATGAGCAGTTCTTC. Its protein is CASSQALERVGYNEQFF.

This clone was seen a few times. V and J are TRBV15 and TRBJ2-7; D perhaps matches TRBD1 (5 bases). Trimming took off 4 bases at V and 6 bases at J, with 13 bases between the two ends. CDR3 length equals 13 residues. The V gene's germline CDR1 is LNHNV and CDR2 YYDKDF (reference sequence). The CDR3 region is CATSTSEGAEQYF. DNA of the CDR3: TGTGCCACCAGCACGTCCGAAGGGGCCGAGCAGTACTTC.

CDR3 bases: TGTGCCAGCAGTCCGCCGGGACAAGTCTACGAGCAGTACTTC. Its translation is CASSPPGQVYEQYF. The chain combines TRBV6-2 or TRBV6-3 with TRBJ2-7, with a possible D match to TRBD1 (6 bases). The CDR3 has 14 amino acids. Trimming left V 5 bases short and J 3 bases short, with 14 bases between. The germline gives CDR1 MNHEY, CDR2 SVGEGT.

The V and J genes are TRBV27 and TRBJ2-7; D remains unclear. CDR1 is MNHEY and CDR2 is SMNVEV in the germline V gene (reference sequence). The CDR3 length is 13 residues. Trimming took 3 bases from V and 1 from J, leaving 7 bases between them. This chain's CDR3 is CASSFSNSYEQYF. CDR3 nucleotides: TGTGCCAGCAGTTTTTCCAATTCCTACGAGCAGTACTTC.

The CDR3 is CASSVTGASSYNEQFF. The CDR3 DNA reads as TGTGCCAGCAGCGTCACAGGGGCCAGCTCCTACAATGAGCAGTTCTTC. The chain links TRBV9 to TRBJ2-1; TRBD1 matches 7 bases. V shed 2 bases, J shed 0 bases, and the junction held 5 bases outside the gene matches. Germline V gene lookup returns CDR1 SGDLS and CDR2 YYNGEE. CDR3 length equals 16 residues.

Of note for this clone: The sample contains more than one DNA sequence encoding this CDR3. The rearrangement links TRBV28 to TRBJ1-4; D unclear. Germline CDR1 MDHEN, CDR2 SYDVKM. This CDR3 is built from 14 residues. Trimming removed 6 bases from V and 0 bases from J, with 8 bases in between. Here the CDR3 DNA reads TGTGCCAGCAGCCCCCCAGCAACTAATGAAAAACTGTTTTTT. Protein: CASSPPATNEKLFF.

The chain joins TRBV6-5 to TRBJ2-1; TRBD2 might be the D (6 bases). Germline lookup yields CDR1 MNHEY and CDR2 SVGAGI. Trimming took off 6 bases at V and 10 bases at J, with 19 bases between the two ends. This CDR3 contains 14 residues. The CDR3 sequence: CASRAPWDSREQFF. The CDR3 region has the DNA TGTGCCAGCAGGGCCCCCTGGGACTCCCGGGAGCAGTTCTTC.

This chain joins TRBV4-3 and TRBJ1-4, with TRBD1 matching 7 bases. Unmatched junction bases numbered 12, after V lost 3 bases and J lost 5 bases. This CDR3 has 17 amino acids. In germline, CDR1 is LGHNA, CDR2 YSLEER. The CDR3 is CASSHSLSGGRNEKLFF. In nucleotides, the CDR3 is TGCGCCAGCAGCCATTCATTGTCAGGGGGTAGAAATGAAAAACTGTTTTTT.

The V and J genes are TRBV10-3 and TRBJ2-7; TRBD1 is a possible D gene (6 bases). CDR1 and CDR2 from the germline V gene are ENHRY and SYGVKD. Deletions cut 10 bases from V and 1 base from J, with 11 bases between. The length of the CDR3 is 12 residues. CDR3 nucleotide sequence: TGTGCCAGGACAGTCCGTTCCTACGAGCAGTACTTC. As protein: CARTVRSYEQYF.